These T cell receptor beta chains were read from a single sample in a study of blood T cell repertoires in COVID-19. This table comes from immunoSEQ multiplex PCR, and its TCRdb copy is limited to in-frame clones, with some not included. The sample records about 160,000 clones, around 92% being singletons. Sequenced input: peripheral blood. These TCRs come from a young man with COVID-19, enrolled during active disease. The CDR3 runs from the conserved cysteine through the conserved F or W. A D gene is named only where the DNA matches it firmly. Size is omitted from some rows. Given values are once, few, many or a class for expanded clones.

size,D,V,J,DNA,CDR3
.,TRBD1,TRBV6-6,TRBJ1-1,TGTGCCAGCAGTTACTCGTTGGACAGGGGCGGCACTGAAGCTTTCTTT,CASSYSLDRGGTEAFF
.,.,TRBV20-1,TRBJ1-5,TGCAGTGCTAGTCGGACAGCTTCCAATCAGCCCCAGCATTTT,CSASRTASNQPQHF
.,TRBD2,TRBV7-8,TRBJ2-7,TGTGCCAGCAGCTTAGATCTGCTAGCGGGAGGGCCGAACGAGCAGTACTTC,CASSLDLLAGGPNEQYF
.,.,TRBV6-5,TRBJ2-7,TGTGCCAGCAGTTACTCGGGGCTTTACGAGCAGTACTTC,CASSYSGLYEQYF
.,.,TRBV3-1/TRBV3-2,TRBJ1-4,TGTGCCAGCAGCCAAGACTTGGGGGGGGAAAAACTGTTTTTT,CASSQDLGGEKLFF
.,TRBD1,TRBV4-1,TRBJ1-5,TGCGCCAGCAGCCAAATGGGGACAGGGAATCAGCCCCAGCATTTT,CASSQMGTGNQPQHF
.,.,TRBV30,TRBJ1-1,TGTGCCTGGAGTCCCGTTGGGGGCCTGAACACTGAAGCTTTCTTT,CAWSPVGGLNTEAFF
.,TRBD2,TRBV4-2,TRBJ2-3,TGTGCCAGCAGCCATACCGGACTAGCGGGCTTAGATACGCAGTATTTT,CASSHTGLAGLDTQYF
.,.,TRBV5-4,TRBJ2-3,TGTGCCAGCAGCTTGCGGGGGCGGGACAGAAATACGCAGTATTTT,CASSLRGRDRNTQYF
.,.,TRBV28,TRBJ1-5,TGTGCCAGCAGTTTGGGGGGGAGCAATCAGCCCCAGCATTTT,CASSLGGSNQPQHF
.,TRBD1,TRBV7-9,TRBJ2-1,TGTGCCAGCAGTCGATACCGGACAGGGGGTGTCTACAATGAGCAGTTCTTC,CASSRYRTGGVYNEQFF
once,TRBD2,TRBV5-1,TRBJ2-3,TGCGCCAGCACCCAACTAGCGGGGGACACAGATACGCAGTATTTT,CASTQLAGDTDTQYF
.,.,TRBV5-6,TRBJ1-1,TGTGCCAGCAAGGGAGGTCCGGCCGCGAACACTGAAGCTTTCTTT,CASKGGPAANTEAFF
.,TRBD1,TRBV4-2,TRBJ1-1,TGTGCCAGCAGCCGAGAGGGGGCAGGGCAAATCAGTGAAGCTTTCTTT,CASSREGAGQISEAFF
.,TRBD1,TRBV3-1/TRBV3-2,TRBJ1-1,TGTGCCAGCAGCCAACCAGCGGCCAGGGGGCCGGCGGAAGCTTTCTTT,CASSQPAARGPAEAFF
.,TRBD2,TRBV20-1,TRBJ2-5,TGCAGTGCTAGTCTTAGCGGGGGGATCCAAGAGACCCAGTACTTC,CSASLSGGIQETQYF
.,.,TRBV28,TRBJ2-7,TGTGCCAGCAGTCCTTCGCGGGGCGAGCAGTACTTC,CASSPSRGEQYF
.,.,TRBV28,TRBJ1-2,TGTGCCAGCAGTTCCCGGGACACCGTTAACTATGGCTACACCTTC,CASSSRDTVNYGYTF
.,.,TRBV29-1,TRBJ1-1,TGCAGCGTTCTCCCTCAGGGGAACACTGAAGCTTTCTTT,CSVLPQGNTEAFF
.,TRBD1,TRBV28,TRBJ2-5,TGTGCCAGCCGCGGACAGGGGGCACCCACCCAAGAGACCCAGTACTTC,CASRGQGAPTQETQYF
.,TRBD2,TRBV7-2,TRBJ2-1,TGTGCCAGCAGCTTACTGCTAGCGGGGTCCTACAATGAGCAGTTCTTC,CASSLLLAGSYNEQFF
.,.,TRBV16,TRBJ2-2,TGTGCCAGCAGCCAATCATCACAGATAAACACCGGGGAGCTGTTTTTT,CASSQSSQINTGELFF
.,TRBD1,TRBV24-1,TRBJ2-1,TGTGCCACCAGTGATTCACAGGGGTCGTACAATGAGCAGTTCTTC,CATSDSQGSYNEQFF
.,.,TRBV7-2,TRBJ1-1,TGTGCCAGCAGCTTAAAGGCAGTAACACTAACAGGCCCTGAAGCTTTCTTT,CASSLKAVTLTGPEAFF
.,TRBD2,TRBV6-4,TRBJ2-3,TGTGCCAGCAGTGACCGTTGGCTAGCGGGAGGGCCGACAGATACGCAGTATTTT,CASSDRWLAGGPTDTQYF
.,.,TRBV5-1,TRBJ2-3,TGCGCCAGCAGCTCCCCTAGTGGGGATACGCAGTATTTT,CASSSPSGDTQYF
.,.,TRBV18,TRBJ2-2,TGTGCCAGCTCACCATTAACAGATACCCAGGGGGAGCTGTTTTTT,CASSPLTDTQGELFF
once,TRBD1,TRBV4-3,TRBJ1-4,TGCGCCAGCAGCCGGGACAGGGCGCACGAAAAACTGTTTTTT,CASSRDRAHEKLFF
.,.,TRBV2,TRBJ2-1,TGTGCCAGCAGTGAGAGGAGTGCCACCTACAATGAGCAGTTCTTC,CASSERSATYNEQFF
.,.,TRBV6-2/TRBV6-3,TRBJ1-2,TGTGCCAGCAGTCCGGACTGGGCACCCGAAATTAACTATGGCTACACCTTC,CASSPDWAPEINYGYTF
.,TRBD1,TRBV7-9,TRBJ1-4,TGTGCCAGCAGCTTATCCCGGGACAGGGGGGGCCTGGGTGAAAAACTGTTTTTT,CASSLSRDRGGLGEKLFF
.,.,TRBV7-3,TRBJ1-4,TGTGCCAGCAGCTTTTTGACAGCTAATGAAAAACTGTTTTTT,CASSFLTANEKLFF
many,TRBD1,TRBV7-9,TRBJ2-7,TGTGCCAGCAGGGAAACAGGGGCGCCGTACGAGCAGTACTTC,CASRETGAPYEQYF
few,TRBD1,TRBV6-5,TRBJ2-1,TGTGCCAGCAGTTACATTGGGACAGGGAATACTGAGCAGTTCTTC,CASSYIGTGNTEQFF
.,.,TRBV21-1,TRBJ2-7,TGTGCCAGCAGCAAAAAAGCGGGAGCAACCAAGCAGTACTTC,CASSKKAGATKQYF
.,.,TRBV12-3/TRBV12-4,TRBJ2-7,TGTGCCAGCAGTCGGGGGTCAACCTACGAGCAGTACTTC,CASSRGSTYEQYF
.,.,TRBV5-6,TRBJ1-3,TGTGCCAGCAGCTCGGGGGGAAACACCATATATTTT,CASSSGGNTIYF
.,.,TRBV14,TRBJ1-3,TGTGCCAGCAGCCGTAGACAGGCCTCTGGAAACACCATATATTTT,CASSRRQASGNTIYF
.,.,TRBV19,TRBJ1-3,TGTGCCAGTAGTTACTCTGGAAACACCATATATTTT,CASSYSGNTIYF
.,.,TRBV28,TRBJ2-7,TGTGCCAGCAGTTTTCGGAGGGCCTTCTCCTACGAGCAGTACTTC,CASSFRRAFSYEQYF
.,TRBD1,TRBV19,TRBJ1-1,TGTGCCAGTAGTATAACGGGGGACAGGGGGGCGCTTTTT,CASSITGDRGALF
once,TRBD1,TRBV6-1,TRBJ1-6,TGTGCCAGCAGTGAACAGGGGGGTAGTAGTTCACCCCTCCACTTT,CASSEQGGSSSPLHF
.,.,TRBV19,TRBJ2-1,TGTGCCAGTAGTGAGCGGCAAGGCTCCTACAATGAGCAGTTCTTC,CASSERQGSYNEQFF
.,TRBD1,TRBV6-5,TRBJ1-2,TGTGCCTCCACAGGGGGACATCGAACTAACTATGGCTACACCTTC,CASTGGHRTNYGYTF
.,TRBD1,TRBV2,TRBJ1-5,TGTGCCAGCAGTGGCGGACAGGTTGGCCAGCCCCAGCATTTT,CASSGGQVGQPQHF
.,.,TRBV7-3,TRBJ2-1,TGTGCCAGCAGCTTAGGAGGCAACTCTGGTGGCAATGAGCAGTTCTTC,CASSLGGNSGGNEQFF
.,TRBD2,TRBV11-2,TRBJ2-1,TGTGCCAGCAGCCCGGGACTAGCGGGAGTTAGCTCCTACAATGAGCAGTTCTTC,CASSPGLAGVSSYNEQFF
.,.,TRBV4-2,TRBJ2-1,TGTGCCAGCAGCCAAGATCCCCCAGGGGCGGTTACTAGCTCCTACAATGAGCAGTTCTTC,CASSQDPPGAVTSSYNEQFF
.,.,TRBV18,TRBJ1-2,TGTGCCAGCTCGCGACAGAAGGGGCTCAAAGCGCAAGCTAACTATGGCTACACCTTC,CASSRQKGLKAQANYGYTF
.,.,TRBV6-2/TRBV6-3,TRBJ2-5,TGTGCCAGCAGTTACGCTACCCCACTACAAGAGACCCAGTACTTC,CASSYATPLQETQYF
.,.,TRBV24-1,TRBJ1-2,TGTGCCACCAGTGGTCCAGTTAATAACTATGGCTACACCTTC,CATSGPVNNYGYTF
.,.,TRBV15,TRBJ2-7,TGTGCCACCAGCAGAGACAGGGGGGCCTACGAGCAGTACTTC,CATSRDRGAYEQYF